A single sample gave rise to the 26 T cell receptor beta chains below, sequenced in a study of blood T cells in healthy people across ages. A second about 7 to 12 cycle PCR used barcoded and J-beta primers. TCRdb re-called the 5' RACE reads through MiXCR, storing one row per CDR3 protein. The data hold approximately 880,000 distinct CDR3 sequences, with 45% to 50% observed a single time. Sequencing was performed on blood. These receptors all come from a man aged 25 to 40 in good health.

The chain combines TRBV7-2 with TRBJ2-5, with D unresolved. The J call may be wrong; the DNA end is better matched by TRBJ2-7. Germline-derived CDR1 and CDR2 are SGHTA and FQGNSA. This CDR3 is built from 15 residues. CDR3 nucleotide sequence: TGTGCCAGCAGCTTAAATGGATCGCCTTACTACGAGCAGTACTTC. This gives the protein CASSLNGSPYYEQYF.

The chain combines TRBV7-2 with TRBJ2-5, with no clear D. The CDR3 contains 13 residues. Trimming stripped 2 bases from V and 2 bases from J, with 6 bases between. The germline CDR1 and CDR2 sequences are SGHTA and FQGNSA. The CDR3 DNA reads TGTGCCAGCAGCTTAACACCTCAAGAGACCCAGTACTTC. Its translation is CASSLTPQETQYF.

This clonotype was seen many times. The chain links TRBV20-1 to TRBJ2-7; 9 bases match TRBD2. Germline V gives CDR1 DFQATT, CDR2 SNEGSKA (reference sequence). The J segment lost 4 bases and the V segment lost 6 bases, leaving 7 bases of the junction unmatched. The CDR3 consists of 13 residues. CDR3 protein: CSAPRAGGYEQYF. Here the CDR3 DNA reads TGCAGTGCCCCTCGAGCGGGGGGATACGAGCAGTACTTC.

This clonotype was picked up one time. At one end the junction does not follow the germline gene, possibly because of a read error. The chain employs TRBV7-2 and TRBJ2-6; 8 bases fit TRBD1. Per the germline V gene, CDR1 is SGHTA and CDR2 is FQGNSA. This CDR3 contains 17 residues. The CDR3 is CASGLGQGPAGANVLTF. The CDR3, as DNA: TGTGCCAGCGGCTTAGGACAGGGTCCGGCTGGGGCCAACGTCCTGACTTTC.

This sequence joins TRBV20-1 and TRBJ2-3; D call uncertain. The CDR3 sequence is 15 residues long. Germline-derived CDR1 and CDR2 are DFQATT and SNEGSKA (reference sequence). V lost 5 bases and J 0 bases, leaving 15 bases between the germline ends. CDR3 sequence: CSAPPTQTSTDTQYF. DNA of the CDR3: TGCAGTGCTCCCCCGACACAAACTAGCACAGATACGCAGTATTTT.

This clonotype has a handful of counts. This chain links TRBV15 with TRBJ2-2; no clear D. This CDR3 is built from 14 residues. Germline V gene lookup returns CDR1 LNHNV and CDR2 YYDKDF (reference sequence). Trimming left V 5 bases short and J 6 bases short, with 13 bases between. CDR3 amino acids: CATSVPSLAGELFF. The CDR3 DNA reads as TGTGCCACCAGCGTCCCGAGCCTAGCCGGGGAGCTGTTTTTT.

The V gene is TRBV20-1, the J gene TRBJ2-7; the D gene is possibly TRBD1 (6 bases). V lost 1 base and J 3 bases, leaving 10 bases between the germline ends. This CDR3 spans 13 amino acids. Germline lookup yields CDR1 DFQATT and CDR2 SNEGSKA (reference sequence). The CDR3 coding sequence is TGCAGTGCTAGAGGGGACACCGACTACGAGCAGTACTTC. It translates to CSARGDTDYEQYF.

The rearrangement links TRBV6-1 to TRBJ1-2, with TRBD1 matching over 7 bases. Germline loops: CDR1 MNHNS, CDR2 SASEGT. CDR3 length equals 15 residues. With V trimmed by 5 bases and J by 3 bases, 9 bases remained unmatched. CDR3 nucleotides: TGTGCCAGCAGTCAAAAGGGGGCAAGAGACTATGGCTACACCTTC. Residues: CASSQKGARDYGYTF.

With regard to this clonotype: A read error may account for a junction end that differs from germline. The CDR3 protein is CASSVERGGHTF. CDR3 DNA: TGTGCCAGCAGCGTAGAAAGGGGTGGCCACACCTTC. V and J are TRBV9 and TRBJ1-2, with D perhaps TRBD1 (5 bases). CDR1 SGDLS and CDR2 YYNGEE come from the germline V gene. CDR3 length: 12 amino acids.

The V and J genes are TRBV7-3 and TRBJ2-7; possibly TRBD2 for D (6 bases). Deletions cut 5 bases from V and 3 bases from J, with 17 bases between. Germline CDR1 is SGHTA and CDR2 is FQGTGA. The CDR3 is made up of 15 amino acids. The CDR3 loop reads CASSRFSGNNYEQYF. In nucleotides, the CDR3 is TGTGCCAGCAGCCGCTTTAGCGGAAATAACTACGAGCAGTACTTC.

Notes on this clonotype: Mismatch with germline at one junction end may stem from a read error. The V gene is TRBV4-1, the J gene TRBJ1-2; 9 bases match TRBD1. CDR3 length equals 16 residues. Germline V gives CDR1 MGHRA, CDR2 YSYEKL. The CDR3 DNA sequence: TGTGCCAGCAGCCAAGACCGGGACAGGGAAGTCTATGGCTACACCTTC. As protein: CASSQDRDREVYGYTF.

This clonotype came up a few times. The V and J genes are TRBV28 and TRBJ2-3; 10 positions agree with TRBD1. Germline values: CDR1 MDHEN, CDR2 SYDVKM. The CDR3 totals 17 residues. Trimming took 1 base from V and 6 from J; bases not matched to a gene: 10. Here the CDR3 DNA reads TGTGCCAGCAGTTTATTCCCGAGGGACAGGGGATGGGATACGCAGTATTTT. Its translation is CASSLFPRDRGWDTQYF.

This chain uses TRBV15 with TRBJ2-7, with D possibly TRBD2 on 6 matching bases. Germline V gene sequence: CDR1 LNHNV, CDR2 YYDKDF (reference sequence). The CDR3 consists of 16 residues. The V and J ends lost 4 bases and 2 bases respectively, with 18 bases between them. The CDR3 is CATSTMEGSGTYEQYF. For the CDR3, the DNA is TGTGCCACCAGCACCATGGAGGGTAGCGGAACCTACGAGCAGTACTTC.

This clonotype was found a few times. CDR3 amino acids: CASIPPSGQGDEKLFF. CDR3 nucleotides: TGTGCCAGCATACCCCCGTCGGGACAGGGAGACGAAAAACTGTTTTTT. The gene calls are TRBV28 and TRBJ1-4, with TRBD1 matching 9 bases. Germline CDR1 is MDHEN and CDR2 is SYDVKM. CDR3 length: 16 residues. With 7 bases clipped from V and 8 bases from J, the junction kept 14 bases outside the gene matches.

This clonotype has more than one count but fewer than ten. This chain joins TRBV15 and TRBJ2-1; maybe TRBD1 (5 bases). CDR3 size: 17 residues. Germline loops: CDR1 LNHNV, CDR2 YYDKDF (reference sequence). Trimming took off 0 bases at V and 0 bases at J, with 12 bases between the two ends. DNA for the CDR3: TGTGCCACCAGCAGAGATGGGGCGTCGGGCTCCTACAATGAGCAGTTCTTC. Translation: CATSRDGASGSYNEQFF.

This clonotype was counted a single time. An end of the junction does not agree with germline; a read error may underlie this. The CDR3 sequence is CAGSKGLEKYF. CDR3 DNA: TGTGCCGGGAGTAAGGGACTAGAAAAGTACTTC. This chain connects TRBV30 to TRBJ2-7; TRBD2 matches 8 bases. CDR3 length: 11 residues. Germline CDR1 is GTSNPN and CDR2 is SVGIG (reference sequence).

This clonotype was seen many times. At one end, the junction sequence differs from germline, possibly due to a read error. The rearrangement uses TRBV4-1 and TRBJ2-1; TRBD1 might be the D (6 bases). This CDR3 has 13 residues. Germline assignment: CDR1 MGHRA and CDR2 YSYEKL. The CDR3 region has the DNA TGTGCCAGCAGCCAAGGACAGTACAATGAGCAGTTCTTC. It translates to CASSQGQYNEQFF.

This clonotype was found a few times. V is TRBV20-1 and J is TRBJ2-1; 12 positions match TRBD1. Germline trimming cut 2 bases from V and 7 bases from J; bases unmatched to any gene: 6. Germline CDR1 reads DFQATT; CDR2 reads SNEGSKA (reference sequence). This CDR3 region has 15 residues. In nucleotides, the CDR3 is TGCAGTGCTAGAACCGGGACAGGGGGCTTGAATGAGCAGTTCTTC. This encodes CSARTGTGGLNEQFF.

This clonotype occurred a few times. The chain uses TRBV29-1 and TRBJ2-3; D not resolved. The CDR3 has 14 residues. The V gene lost 3 bases and the J gene lost 1 base, with 11 bases spanning the gap. CDR1 and CDR2 from the germline V gene are SQVTM and ANQGSEA. CDR3 protein: CSVEGSLGTDTQYF. Written as DNA, the CDR3 is TGCAGCGTTGAGGGCAGTCTCGGCACAGATACGCAGTATTTT.

In this sample, this clonotype turned up once. The chain links TRBV6-6 to TRBJ2-1; TRBD1 agrees at 7 bases. Germline V CDR1 and CDR2: MNHNY, SVGAGI (reference sequence). The CDR3 sequence is 15 residues long. V was clipped by 7 bases and J by 0 bases; unmatched bases: 6. CDR3 protein: CASKNGDSSYNEQFF. The CDR3 DNA is TGTGCCAGCAAAAACGGGGACAGCTCCTACAATGAGCAGTTCTTC.

The chain links TRBV19 to TRBJ2-5, with 9 positions matching TRBD1. TRBJ2-7 explains the end of the DNA better; the J call may be wrong. The CDR3 extends over 15 amino acids. Germline assignment: CDR1 LNHDA and CDR2 SQIVND (reference sequence). DNA of the CDR3: TGTGCCAGTAGTACCAGGACAGGGGCGGGAGACGAGCAGTACTTC. Translating it yields CASSTRTGAGDEQYF.

The chain is built from TRBV7-2 and TRBJ2-3; 10 bases fit TRBD2. Germline CDR1 reads SGHTA; CDR2 reads FQGNSA. The CDR3 spans 18 residues. V trimming: 5 bases; J trimming: 0 bases; junction bases outside the gene matches: 11. The CDR3 coding sequence is TGTGCCAGCAGCCCCCTATTAGCGGGGGGCGTTAGCACAGATACGCAGTATTTT. Translation: CASSPLLAGGVSTDTQYF.

A word on this clonotype: A junction end diverges from the germline sequence, so it may reflect a read error. The CDR3 bases are TGTGCCGGCAGTTTGGGTAGCGGGAGGACAGATACGCAGTATTTT. Its protein is CAGSLGSGRTDTQYF. The V call is TRBV27, the J call TRBJ2-3, with 10 bases lining up with TRBD2. Germline CDR1 MNHEY, CDR2 SMNVEV (reference sequence). The CDR3 is 15 residues long.

This clonotype has a handful of counts. The chain combines TRBV6-1 with TRBJ2-1; perhaps D is TRBD1 or TRBD2 (6 bases each). This CDR3 has 18 amino acids. Trimming pared 1 base from V and 7 bases from J, leaving 23 bases between. Germline V gives CDR1 MNHNS, CDR2 SASEGT. The CDR3 loop reads CASSEGGPGGGLWNEQFF. The CDR3 DNA sequence: TGTGCCAGCAGTGAAGGGGGGCCAGGTGGGGGGCTTTGGAATGAGCAGTTCTTC.

The CDR3 nucleotides are TGTGCCAGCAGCCAGGCGGCAGATTCTTATGGCTACACCTTC. Translation gives CASSQAADSYGYTF. The J gene is TRBJ1-2, the V gene TRBV9; D is unresolved. Trimming pared 4 bases from V and 5 bases from J, leaving 15 bases between. CDR3 size: 14 residues. Germline loops: CDR1 SGDLS, CDR2 YYNGEE.

This sequence joins TRBV28 and TRBJ2-3; the match to TRBD1 covers 9 bases. Trimming removed 3 bases from V and 5 bases from J; junction bases left unmatched: 9. Per germline, CDR1 MDHEN and CDR2 SYDVKM. This CDR3 region has 16 residues. DNA of the CDR3: TGTGCCAGCAGTTTCAGTGGGGGACAGGGTGAAGATACGCAGTATTTT. Its protein product is CASSFSGGQGEDTQYF.